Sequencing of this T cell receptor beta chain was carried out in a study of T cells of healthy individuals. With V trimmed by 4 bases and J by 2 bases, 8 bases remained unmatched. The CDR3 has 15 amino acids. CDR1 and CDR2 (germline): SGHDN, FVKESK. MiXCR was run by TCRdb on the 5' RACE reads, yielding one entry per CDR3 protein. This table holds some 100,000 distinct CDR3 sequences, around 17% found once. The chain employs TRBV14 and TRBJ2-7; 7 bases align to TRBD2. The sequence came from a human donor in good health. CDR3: CASSRSGNLPYEQYF. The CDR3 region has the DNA TGTGCCAGCAGCCGGAGCGGGAATCTCCCCTACGAGCAGTACTTC.